What follows describes a single T cell receptor (beta chain). In its sample, this clonotype was seen many times. The antigen this receptor binds is unknown. Per-base qualities were not stored, and no clone one base away is much larger. For repertoire sequencing, the TCR beta CDR3 regions were amplified from RNA transcripts. A first-round RT-PCR used HTBI primers with the Qiagen OneStep RT-PCR kit, followed by a second-round multiplex PCR, size selection and purification. Sequencing of the libraries was carried out on an Illumina HiSeq2000 in paired-end mode with 100 bp reads. Processing in the source paper ran as follows. SOAPnuke was used to process the reads, removing any read that contained adapters or uncalled bases, had a mean Phred below 15, or lacked an exact match to the constant primer or identifier. High-quality paired reads were merged with COPE v1.2.5. Clonotypes were defined as unique nucleotide sequences and were aligned to IMGT TRB V, D and J references using MiTCR v1.1. Analysis was restricted to V-J combinations with a frequency above 0.0001, which covered roughly 99% of repertoires. For each V-J combination, a TCR clonal expansion and chaos score was defined as the ratio of F50 clonal expansion to chaos observed in the TCRdist matrix. Welch's t-statistics and random forest were used to reduce the features to about 14 V-J combinations, which were then used as input to a naive Bayes classifier. The Morisita-Horn index was used to measure how similar the thyroid and blood repertoires were. The raw public reads went through TCRdb reprocessing: fastp at Q25, MiXCR clone calling, in-frame beta chains kept. Each entry merges the rows of one CDR3 protein and shows their most common DNA and genes. These V and J calls rely on TCRdb rather than the paper's analysis. This sample has about 480,000 distinct CDR3 sequences in its table, and approximately 15% of those were observed once. 9.5% to 10% of the sample rests with the top ten.

This sample was taken from a study of Graves' ophthalmopathy and Graves' hyperthyroidism (dated by TCRdb to 2016 to 2019). In the study overall: Peripheral blood was collected before any treatment was given, at the time of initial diagnosis. To tell Graves' ophthalmopathy apart from Graves' hyperthyroidism, and to predict which patients would progress to ophthalmopathy, the study relied on TCR beta repertoire signatures. In total, 135 blood samples were TCR-sequenced: 40 to 45 ophthalmopathy, roughly 80 hyperthyroidism and roughly 17 hyperthyroidism-to-ophthalmopathy patients. To explore V-J signatures distinguishing ophthalmopathy from hyperthyroidism, a discovery set of roughly 100 patients (around 42 ophthalmopathy, 55 to 60 stable hyperthyroidism) was enrolled. An independent validation cohort comprised roughly 20 hyperthyroidism patients and about 16 patients who later progressed from hyperthyroidism to ophthalmopathy. T-cell repertoires of thyroid tissue and blood were compared in more than 5 hyperthyroidism patients. After sampling, hyperthyroidism patients received methimazole starting at 30 mg daily, and ophthalmopathy patients received high-dose intravenous methylprednisolone. The 100 discovery patients were randomly divided into training and test sets at a 7:3 ratio. The full study reports these points: Sample size was not predetermined statistically, and investigators were not blinded to group allocation. Ophthalmopathy was separated from stable hyperthyroidism by the 13-signature model with roughly 87% sensitivity and 81% to 84% specificity in cross-validation and with 80%/75% in the test set. Most expanded thyroid clonotypes with frequency above 0.001 were also detected in blood, suggesting blood repertoires may reflect the thyroid immune response. In validation, the model predicted ophthalmopathy progression with less than 71% sensitivity and around 72% specificity; some twelve predicted patients were CT-confirmed with GO in a median of roughly 6.8 months.

Patients with ophthalmopathy had moderately to severely active disease, with a Clinical Activity Score of 3 or more, a NOSPECS grade of 4 or more, and a disease duration of less than 3 months. Patients with other autoimmune diseases, uncontrolled infections, pregnancy or lactation were excluded. Clinical symptoms, serum thyroxine, TRAb, thyroid ultrasound and orbital computed tomography formed the basis of the diagnosis. Ficoll-Paque density gradient centrifugation was used to isolate PBMCs from around 10 ml of fresh peripheral blood. Total RNA was extracted with Trizol reagent and quality-checked on an Agilent 2100 Bioanalyzer. The germline V gene (reference sequence) sets CDR1 to DFQATT and CDR2 to SNEGSKA. The CDR3 goes from the cysteine to the phenylalanine over 16 residues. Only CDR3 DNA is held: 48 bases, read in frame from base 1. V is trimmed back by 0 bases and J by 5 bases, and the junction contains 11 bases that no gene match accounts for.

The sample was blood. The rearranged segments are TRBV20-1 and TRBJ2-5, with 8 junctional bases fitting TRBD1. The origin of this receptor is a woman younger than 45 with Graves' ophthalmopathy. Donor details come from another sample of the same person, matched by shared clones. Here is the DNA: TGCAGTGCTAGAGATGTCGGACAGGGCAGGCGCGAGACCCAGTACTTC. Protein translation: CSARDVGQGRRETQYF.